This T cell receptor beta chain comes out of a study of blood T cell repertoires in COVID-19. As for the study in general: The origin of the acute and convalescent COVID-19 samples was the United States, Italy and Spain. T cells, B-cell-depleted T cells, or PBMCs provided the cDNA or gDNA that served as material.

The CDR3 totals 13 residues. CDR1 and CDR2 from the germline V gene are MDHEN and SYDVKM. V was cut by 5 bases and J by 6 bases, with 13 bases left in between. Per the original data handling: Researchers report that nucleated cell counts were estimated from reference gene primer amplification. Only in-frame clones appear in the TCRdb table, and some are missing; sequencing was by immunoSEQ multiplex PCR. V, J and clone size reflect that table, while D and trimming were determined from the DNA. The repertoire consists of about 27,000 clones, with 88% occurring once and the leading ten covering approximately 8%.

This chain connects TRBV28 to TRBJ1-1; D not certain. The TCR was taken from a woman in her forties or fifties with active COVID-19. Sequences were obtained from peripheral blood. In DNA, the CDR3 is TGTGCCAGCAGTCTAACATTCGGGTCTGAAGCTTTCTTT. Translating it yields CASSLTFGSEAFF. The variable domain in full, with the rest retrieved from reference TRBV28 and TRBJ1-1, is DVKVTQSSRYLVKRTGEKVFLECVQDMDHENMFWYRQDPGLGLRLIYFSYDVKMKEKGDIPEGYSVSREKKERFSLILESASTNQTSMYLCASSLTFGSEAFFGQGTRLTVV.